These 26 T cell receptor beta chains originate from one sample sequenced in a study of graft-versus-host responses after intestinal transplantation. Libraries were prepared by immunoSEQ multiplex PCR; TCRdb keeps only in-frame clonotypes and omits some of them. Counted here are roughly 18,000 clones, roughly 40% occurring once; the ten biggest clones make up around 1%. The specimen comprised alloreactive CD4+ T cells from a mixed lymphocyte reaction culture, sampled before intestinal transplant. Subset noted: CFSE-low proliferating T cells sorted from approximately 6-day pre-transplant mixed lymphocyte reaction (GvH or HvG direction). These receptors were collected from a human patient who received an intestinal transplant.

V usage is TRBV30 and J usage is TRBJ2-2; 8 bases align to TRBD1. This CDR3 contains 15 residues. Germline V lookup: CDR1 GTSNPN, CDR2 SVGIG (reference sequence). The junction had 7 bases not matched to a gene; V was cut back by 3 bases and J by 4 bases. In DNA, the CDR3 is TGTGCCTGGAGCCCCCGTCAGGGGGCCACCGGGGAGCTGTTTTTT. Translated: CAWSPRQGATGELFF.

This clone has a handful of counts. The CDR3 nucleotides read TGTGCCAGCGGGGGGGGGCATGACACCATATATTTT. Encoded protein: CASGGGHDTIYF. This rearrangement joins TRBV7-8 to TRBJ1-3, with D maybe TRBD1 (6 bases). CDR3 length: 12 amino acids. The V end was cut by 8 bases, the J end by 8 bases, with 13 bases between. In germline, CDR1 is SGHVS, CDR2 FQNEAQ.

This clone appeared a few times. The chain couples TRBV29-1 to TRBJ1-3, with 9 positions matching TRBD1. Trimming removed 5 bases from V and 7 bases from J; junction bases left unmatched: 12. Germline-derived CDR1 and CDR2 are SQVTM and ANQGSEA. This CDR3 contains 15 residues. In nucleotides, the CDR3 is TGCAGCGTTTCTCGTGGACAGGGGATAGGTAACACCATATATTTT. It specifies CSVSRGQGIGNTIYF.

V gene TRBV5-4 combines with J gene TRBJ1-5; TRBD1 agrees at 8 bases. The CDR3 sequence is 15 residues long. The V and J ends lost 0 bases and 6 bases, in that order; junction bases with no gene match: 5. Germline V gene data show CDR1 as SGHNT and CDR2 as YYREEE (reference sequence). CDR3: CASSLEVRGRQPQHF. DNA of the CDR3: TGTGCCAGCAGCTTGGAAGTCAGGGGGCGTCAGCCCCAGCATTTT.

The chain employs TRBV6-1 and TRBJ2-1; D is perhaps TRBD2 (7 bases). Germline V gene sequence: CDR1 MNHNS, CDR2 SASEGT. V was pared by 7 bases and J by 6 bases, with 19 bases between. This CDR3 region has 15 residues. The CDR3 nucleotides are TGTGCCAGCACCCAGATGAGGGGGGGTCTCAATGAGCAGTTCTTC. This translates into CASTQMRGGLNEQFF.

This chain connects TRBV5-1 to TRBJ1-2; 11 positions match TRBD1. This CDR3 is 17 amino acids long. The J segment lost 4 bases and the V segment lost 7 bases, leaving 15 bases of the junction unmatched. Germline lookup yields CDR1 SGHRS and CDR2 YFSETQ. CDR3 sequence (DNA): TGCGCCAGCCGCGGCATGAAAGGACAGGGGGCTACCTATGGCTACACCTTC. It yields the protein CASRGMKGQGATYGYTF.

The chain recombines TRBV6-5 with TRBJ2-6, with unresolved D. This CDR3 comprises 13 residues. With 5 bases removed from V and 2 bases from J, the gap between germline ends came to 4 bases. The germline V gene encodes CDR1 MNHEY and CDR2 SVGAGI. Written as DNA, the CDR3 is TGTGCCAGCAGTGGGACTGGGGCCAACGTCCTGACTTTC. Translation: CASSGTGANVLTF.

CDR3 region: CASSMLGGGASGGADTQYF. CDR3 DNA: TGTGCCAGTAGTATGTTGGGTGGGGGGGCTAGCGGGGGAGCAGATACGCAGTATTTT. The chain has TRBV19 and TRBJ2-3; TRBD2 agrees at 10 bases. V lost 3 bases and J lost 4; bases outside the gene matches: 16. CDR1 and CDR2 from the germline V gene are LNHDA and SQIVND (reference sequence). The CDR3 is 19 residues long.

This chain uses TRBV5-5 with TRBJ2-7, with a weak D call TRBD1 (5 bases). This CDR3 region has 13 residues. The V gene's germline CDR1 is SGHKS and CDR2 YYEKEE (reference sequence). The ends were cut back, 0 bases at V and 3 bases at J, with 7 bases in the middle. CDR3 sequence reads: CASSLGTLYEQYF. CDR3 bases: TGTGCCAGCAGCTTGGGGACACTCTACGAGCAGTACTTC.

The gene calls are TRBV6-1 and TRBJ1-4; D is ambiguous. V was pared by 7 bases and J by 8 bases, with 11 bases between. This CDR3 spans 12 amino acids. The germline V gene encodes CDR1 MNHNS and CDR2 SASEGT. CDR3 bases: TGTGCCAGCAACACGAGAGAGGAAAAACTGTTTTTT. This sequence encodes CASNTREEKLFF.

The rearrangement uses TRBV6-6 and TRBJ1-1; no clear D. This CDR3 is 14 amino acids long. V dropped 2 bases and J dropped 0 bases, with 7 bases sitting between them. Germline V gene data show CDR1 as MNHNY and CDR2 as SVGAGI (reference sequence). DNA for the CDR3: TGTGCCAGCAGTTACCCGGAGTTGAACACTGAAGCTTTCTTT. Protein product: CASSYPELNTEAFF.

V usage is TRBV7-8 and J usage is TRBJ2-1, with 8 positions matching TRBD2. Germline assignment: CDR1 SGHVS and CDR2 FQNEAQ. V lost 4 bases, J lost 1 base, and 9 bases stayed unmatched. This CDR3 region has 17 residues. CDR3 amino acids: CASSYTGGARSYNEQFF. Here the CDR3 DNA reads TGTGCCAGCAGCTATACCGGGGGGGCAAGATCCTACAATGAGCAGTTCTTC.

CDR3 DNA: TGTGCCAGTAGTACAGGGTTGAGACTCACTGAAGCTTTCTTT. This codes for CASSTGLRLTEAFF. The V call is TRBV19, the J call TRBJ1-1; a weak D match, TRBD1 (5 bases). V lost 4 bases, J lost 4 bases, and 13 bases lay in between. The CDR3 is 14 amino acids. Per the germline V gene, CDR1 is LNHDA and CDR2 is SQIVND (reference sequence).

The V and J genes are TRBV6-5 and TRBJ1-5; 9 bases line up with TRBD1. This CDR3 region has 15 residues. Germline assignment: CDR1 MNHEY and CDR2 SVGAGI. With 0 bases clipped from V and 7 bases from J, the junction kept 4 bases outside the gene matches. CDR3 DNA: TGTGCCAGCAGTTACTCATCGACAGGGGGACAGCCCCAGCATTTT. Translation gives CASSYSSTGGQPQHF.

The rearrangement joins TRBV7-2 to TRBJ1-5, with 8 positions matching TRBD1. J was trimmed by 6 bases and V by 0 bases; bases with no gene match: 4. There are 15 residues in the CDR3. Germline V gene data show CDR1 as SGHTA and CDR2 as FQGNSA. CDR3 sequence: CASSLAAGGGQPQHF. Written as DNA, the CDR3 is TGTGCCAGCAGCTTAGCCGCAGGGGGCGGTCAGCCCCAGCATTTT.

The V call is TRBV20-1, the J call TRBJ2-1; D uncertain. The germline V and J ends were trimmed by 4 bases and 6 bases, with 4 bases remaining between them. Germline-derived CDR1 and CDR2 are DFQATT and SNEGSKA (reference sequence). The CDR3 has 10 residues. CDR3 loop: CSATVNEQFF. CDR3 DNA sequence: TGCAGTGCTACGGTCAATGAGCAGTTCTTC.

V is TRBV29-1 and J is TRBJ1-2; D gene uncertain. The V and J ends lost 0 bases and 0 bases respectively, with 8 bases between them. The germline gives CDR1 SQVTM, CDR2 ANQGSEA. The CDR3 spans 14 residues. In nucleotides, the CDR3 is TGCAGCGTTGAAGAACGGGTTGCTAACTATGGCTACACCTTC. Translated, it gives CSVEERVANYGYTF.

The rearrangement uses TRBV19 and TRBJ1-5; D remains unclear. CDR1 and CDR2 (germline): LNHDA, SQIVND (reference sequence). Trimming removed 1 base at V and 0 bases at J, with 7 bases between. There are 15 residues in the CDR3. As DNA, the CDR3 is TGTGCCAGTAGTATAGGCGGATCTAGCAATCAGCCCCAGCATTTT. Translated: CASSIGGSSNQPQHF.

This clone appeared a few times. J is TRBJ1-5 and V is TRBV19; TRBD1 agrees at 9 bases. The CDR3 is 14 amino acids. Germline-derived CDR1 and CDR2 are LNHDA and SQIVND (reference sequence). The junction had 7 bases not matched to a gene; V was cut back by 6 bases and J by 7 bases. This CDR3 is CASSLDRGRQPQHF. For the CDR3, the DNA is TGTGCCAGTAGCCTGGACAGGGGACGGCAGCCCCAGCATTTT.

The chain uses TRBV11-3 and TRBJ2-2; the match to TRBD1 covers 8 bases. The CDR3 is 14 amino acids. From germline, CDR1 is SGHNT and CDR2 YENEEA. V shed 5 bases, J shed 3 bases, and the junction held 2 bases outside the gene matches. The DNA of the CDR3 is TGTGCCAGCAGCCCCAGGGGGCACACCGGGGAGCTGTTTTTT. Residues: CASSPRGHTGELFF.

The rearrangement joins TRBV11-1 to TRBJ2-4, with D possibly matching TRBD2 (5 bases). The CDR3 is 17 residues long. Trimming stripped 6 bases from V and 0 bases from J, with 18 bases between. Germline-derived CDR1 and CDR2 are SGHAT and FQDESV (reference sequence). The CDR3 DNA sequence: TGTGCCAGCAGACTAGGTGGGGTACCGCTAGCCAAAAACATTCAGTACTTC. This encodes CASRLGGVPLAKNIQYF.

This clone was detected only a few times. V is TRBV6-6 and J is TRBJ1-4, with 8 bases fitting TRBD1. V shed 5 bases, J shed 10 bases, and the junction held 6 bases outside the gene matches. CDR1 MNHNY and CDR2 SVGAGI come from the germline V gene (reference sequence). The CDR3 is made up of 13 amino acids. The CDR3 DNA reads TGTGCCAGCAGTAGAGGACAGGGTGCAAAACTGTTTTTT. This sequence encodes CASSRGQGAKLFF.

This chain uses TRBV11-3 with TRBJ1-2; 7 positions agree with TRBD1. The V gene's germline CDR1 is SGHNT and CDR2 YENEEA. CDR3 length equals 13 residues. Trimming took 8 bases from V and 4 from J; bases not matched to a gene: 7. The CDR3 sequence: CASGHTGVYGYTF. The CDR3 DNA sequence: TGTGCCAGCGGTCATACAGGGGTCTATGGCTACACCTTC.

A note on this clone: At one end, the junction sequence differs from germline, possibly due to a read error. The chain combines TRBV4-2 with TRBJ2-7; D perhaps matches TRBD1 (6 bases). The CDR3 spans 17 residues. Germline CDR1 LGHNA, CDR2 YNFKEQ. The CDR3 loop reads CASSEDLTGLTSYEQYF. DNA of the CDR3: TGTGCCAGCAGCGAAGACCTAACAGGGTTAACCTCCTACGAGCAGTACTTC.

There are a few counts of this clone. The chain has TRBV7-8 and TRBJ2-4; the match to TRBD1 covers 7 bases. Losses at the gene ends were 4 bases for V and 6 bases for J; bases not matched to a gene: 3. In germline, CDR1 is SGHVS, CDR2 FQNEAQ. The CDR3 runs 13 residues. The CDR3 coding sequence is TGTGCCAGCAGCTGGGACAGAGCAAACATTCAGTACTTC. As protein: CASSWDRANIQYF. Full variable domain (outside the CDR3, taken from reference TRBV7-8 and TRBJ2-4): GAGVSQSPRYKVAKRGQDVALRCDPISGHVSLFWYQQALGQGPEFLTYFQNEAQLDKSGLPSDRFFAERPEGSVSTLKIQRTQQEDSAVYLCASSWDRANIQYFGAGTRLSVL.

This rearrangement joins TRBV27 to TRBJ1-2, with D perhaps TRBD1 (6 bases). V was pared by 5 bases and J by 3 bases, with 13 bases between. Germline CDR1 MNHEY, CDR2 SMNVEV (reference sequence). The CDR3 runs to 14 residues. CDR3: CASSPSTGHYGYTF. The CDR3 nucleotides read TGTGCCAGCAGTCCTTCGACAGGCCACTATGGCTACACCTTC.